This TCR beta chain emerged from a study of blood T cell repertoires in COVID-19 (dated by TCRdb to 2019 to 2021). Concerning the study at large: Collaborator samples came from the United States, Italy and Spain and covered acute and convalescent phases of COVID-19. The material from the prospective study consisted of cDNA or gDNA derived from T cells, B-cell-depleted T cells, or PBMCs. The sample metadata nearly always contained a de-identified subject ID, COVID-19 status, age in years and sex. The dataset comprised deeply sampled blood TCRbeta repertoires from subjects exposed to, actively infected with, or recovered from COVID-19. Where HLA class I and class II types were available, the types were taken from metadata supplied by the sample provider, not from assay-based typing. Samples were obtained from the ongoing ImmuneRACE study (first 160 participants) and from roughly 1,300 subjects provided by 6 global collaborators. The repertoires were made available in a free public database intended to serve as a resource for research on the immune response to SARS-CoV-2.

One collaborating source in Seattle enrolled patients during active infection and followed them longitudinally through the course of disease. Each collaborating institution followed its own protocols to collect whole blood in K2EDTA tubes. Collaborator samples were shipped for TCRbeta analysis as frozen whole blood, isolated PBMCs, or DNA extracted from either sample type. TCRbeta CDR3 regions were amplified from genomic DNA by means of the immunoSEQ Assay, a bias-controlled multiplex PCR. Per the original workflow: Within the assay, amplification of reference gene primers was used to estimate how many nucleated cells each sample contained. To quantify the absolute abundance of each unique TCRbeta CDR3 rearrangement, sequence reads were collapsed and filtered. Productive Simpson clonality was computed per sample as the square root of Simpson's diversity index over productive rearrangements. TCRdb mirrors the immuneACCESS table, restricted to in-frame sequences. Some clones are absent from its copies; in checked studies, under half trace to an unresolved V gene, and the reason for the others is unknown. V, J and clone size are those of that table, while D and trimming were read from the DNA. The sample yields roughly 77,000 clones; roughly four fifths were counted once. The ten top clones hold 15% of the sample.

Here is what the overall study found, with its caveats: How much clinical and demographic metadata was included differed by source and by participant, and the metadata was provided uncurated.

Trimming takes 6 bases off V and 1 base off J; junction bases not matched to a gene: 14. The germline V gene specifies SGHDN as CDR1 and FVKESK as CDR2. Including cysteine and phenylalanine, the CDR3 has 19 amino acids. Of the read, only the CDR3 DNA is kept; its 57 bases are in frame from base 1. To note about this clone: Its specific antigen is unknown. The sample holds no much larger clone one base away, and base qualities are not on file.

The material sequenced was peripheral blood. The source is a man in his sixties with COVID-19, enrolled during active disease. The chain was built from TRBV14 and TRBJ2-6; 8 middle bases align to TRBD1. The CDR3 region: CASSLIRTGLRSGANVLTF. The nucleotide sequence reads TGTGCCAGCAGTTTAATAAGGACAGGGTTAAGGTCTGGGGCCAACGTCCTGACTTTC.